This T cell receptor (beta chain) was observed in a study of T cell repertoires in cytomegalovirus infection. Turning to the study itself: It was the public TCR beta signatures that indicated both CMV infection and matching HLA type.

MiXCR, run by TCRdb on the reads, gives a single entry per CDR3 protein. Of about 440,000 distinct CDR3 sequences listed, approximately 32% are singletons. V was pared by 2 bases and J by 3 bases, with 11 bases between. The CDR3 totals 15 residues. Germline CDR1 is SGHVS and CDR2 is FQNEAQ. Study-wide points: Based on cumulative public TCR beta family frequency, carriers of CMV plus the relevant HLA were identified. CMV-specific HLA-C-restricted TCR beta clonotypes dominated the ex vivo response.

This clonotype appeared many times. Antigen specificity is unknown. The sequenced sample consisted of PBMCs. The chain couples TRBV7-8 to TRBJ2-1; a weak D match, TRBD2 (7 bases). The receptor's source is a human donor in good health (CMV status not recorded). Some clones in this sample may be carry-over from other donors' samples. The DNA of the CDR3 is TGTGCCAGCAGCTTAACAGCGGGACACTACAATGAGCAGTTCTTC. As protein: CASSLTAGHYNEQFF.